In its sample, the clone carrying this T cell receptor beta chain was seen a few times. This sample was included in a study of T cells in Graves' hyperthyroidism and ophthalmopathy. V gave up 3 bases and J gave up 1 base, with 10 bases separating them. Germline CDR1 reads LNHDA; CDR2 reads SQIVND (reference sequence). The CDR3 consists of 15 residues. Amplified TCR beta CDR3 regions came from RNA transcripts. Initially, a first-round RT-PCR of the TCR CDR3 employed the HTBI primer set. TCRdb processed the multiplex PCR reads anew with MiXCR; each CDR3 protein has one entry. The table shows around 340,000 distinct CDR3 sequences, with around 20% occurring only once.

The chain joins TRBV19 to TRBJ2-1, with unresolved D. The sequenced sample was blood. This receptor was taken from a woman aged 45 to 65 with Graves' hyperthyroidism. CDR3 loop: CASSIRGESYNEQFF. The CDR3 nucleotides read TGTGCCAGTAGTATTCGTGGCGAGTCCTACAATGAGCAGTTCTTC.